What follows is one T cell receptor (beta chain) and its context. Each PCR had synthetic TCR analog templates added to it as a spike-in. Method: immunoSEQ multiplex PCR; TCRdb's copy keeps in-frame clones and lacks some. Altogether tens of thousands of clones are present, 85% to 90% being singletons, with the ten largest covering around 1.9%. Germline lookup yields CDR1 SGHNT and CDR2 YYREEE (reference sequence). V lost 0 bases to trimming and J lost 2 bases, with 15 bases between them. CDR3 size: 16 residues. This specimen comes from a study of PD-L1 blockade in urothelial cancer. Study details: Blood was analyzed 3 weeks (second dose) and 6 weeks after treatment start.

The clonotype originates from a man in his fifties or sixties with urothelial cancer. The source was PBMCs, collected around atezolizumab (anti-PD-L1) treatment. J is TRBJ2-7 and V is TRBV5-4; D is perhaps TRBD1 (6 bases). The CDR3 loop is CASSLGLAGDAYEQYF. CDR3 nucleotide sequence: TGTGCCAGCAGCTTGGGGTTGGCAGGGGACGCCTACGAGCAGTACTTC.